This entry describes one T cell receptor beta chain. This sample was included in a study of blood T cell repertoires in COVID-19. Across the whole study: From the United States, Italy and Spain came samples of acute and convalescent COVID-19. PBMCs, B-cell-depleted T cells, or T cells were the source of the cDNA or gDNA that made up the material.

With 4 bases removed from V and 5 bases from J, the gap between germline ends came to 14 bases. The CDR3 covers 14 residues. Germline V CDR1 and CDR2: SGHTA, FQGNSA. Authors' processing steps: Quantification of nucleated cells was approximated via reference gene primer amplification. The table came from immunoSEQ multiplex PCR; TCRdb's copy has only in-frame clones and leaves some out. The D gene and trimming were derived from the DNA, and the V and J assignments and clone size from that table. The data hold some 150,000 clones, with about nine tenths observed a single time. The sequence derives from a woman aged 50 to 60 with acute or convalescent COVID-19. This sequence joins TRBV7-2 and TRBJ1-1; no reliable D call. Sequenced sample: peripheral blood. The CDR3 sequence is CASSSGLGGTEAFF. In DNA, the CDR3 is TGTGCCAGCAGCTCCGGACTGGGTGGGACTGAAGCTTTCTTT.